Below, one TCR beta chain is given with its context. Its antigen is undetermined. The CDR3 consists of 13 residues. V lost 8 bases, J lost 1 base, and 12 bases lay in between. The germline gives CDR1 MNHNY, CDR2 SVGAGI (reference sequence). This sample is part of a study of T cells in narcolepsy. Findings and limits, study-wide: Blood of same and different patients, but not healthy controls, reportedly held recurring autoreactive clonotypes.

TCRdb's copy holds only in-frame clones and misses some; the assay was immunoSEQ multiplex PCR. The data contain around 30,000 clones, over 65% of them singletons. This TCR was recovered from a human donor in good health. The chain combines TRBV6-6 with TRBJ2-7; tentative D call: TRBD1 (5 bases). Sequencing was performed on memory (CD45RA-) CD4+ T cells from blood. The CDR3 spells CASGTTASYEQYF. CDR3 in DNA: TGTGCCAGCGGTACGACAGCGTCCTACGAGCAGTACTTC.